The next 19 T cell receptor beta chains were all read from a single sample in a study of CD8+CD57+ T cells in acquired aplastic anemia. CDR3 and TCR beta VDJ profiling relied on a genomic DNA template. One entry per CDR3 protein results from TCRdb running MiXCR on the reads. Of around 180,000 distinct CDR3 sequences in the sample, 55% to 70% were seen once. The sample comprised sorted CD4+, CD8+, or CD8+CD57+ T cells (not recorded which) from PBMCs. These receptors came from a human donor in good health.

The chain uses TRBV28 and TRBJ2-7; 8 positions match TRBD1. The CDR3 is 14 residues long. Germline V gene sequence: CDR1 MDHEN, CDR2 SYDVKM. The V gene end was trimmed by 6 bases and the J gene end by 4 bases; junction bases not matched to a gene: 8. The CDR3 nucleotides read TGTGCCAGCAGGGGACAGGCAACCTTATACGAGCAGTACTTC. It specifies CASRGQATLYEQYF.

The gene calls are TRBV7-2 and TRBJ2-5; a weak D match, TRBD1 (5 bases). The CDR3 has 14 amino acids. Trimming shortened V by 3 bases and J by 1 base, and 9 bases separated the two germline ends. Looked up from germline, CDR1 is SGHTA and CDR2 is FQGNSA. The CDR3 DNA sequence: TGTGCCAGCAGCTTTTATGGGGCCCAAGAGACCCAGTACTTC. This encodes CASSFYGAQETQYF.

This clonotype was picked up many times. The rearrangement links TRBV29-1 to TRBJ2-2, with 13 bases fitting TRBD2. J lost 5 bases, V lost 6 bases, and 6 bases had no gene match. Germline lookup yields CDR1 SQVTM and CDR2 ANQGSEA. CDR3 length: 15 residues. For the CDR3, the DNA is TGCAGCGTACGACTAGCGGGAGGCGGTACCGGGGAGCTGTTTTTT. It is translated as CSVRLAGGGTGELFF.

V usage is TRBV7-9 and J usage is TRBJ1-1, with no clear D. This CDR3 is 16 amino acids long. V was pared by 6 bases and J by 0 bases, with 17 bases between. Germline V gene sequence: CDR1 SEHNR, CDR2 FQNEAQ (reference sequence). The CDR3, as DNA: TGTGCCAGCAGTACGATTTTGAGGGCCATGAACACTGAAGCTTTCTTT. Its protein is CASSTILRAMNTEAFF.

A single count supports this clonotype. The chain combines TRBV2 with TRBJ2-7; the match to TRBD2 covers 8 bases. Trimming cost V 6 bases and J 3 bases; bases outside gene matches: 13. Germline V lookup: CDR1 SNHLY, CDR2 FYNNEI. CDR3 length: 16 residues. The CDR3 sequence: CASSRGGGGGLYEQYF. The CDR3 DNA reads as TGTGCCAGCAGCCGGGGGGGTGGCGGGGGTCTCTACGAGCAGTACTTC.

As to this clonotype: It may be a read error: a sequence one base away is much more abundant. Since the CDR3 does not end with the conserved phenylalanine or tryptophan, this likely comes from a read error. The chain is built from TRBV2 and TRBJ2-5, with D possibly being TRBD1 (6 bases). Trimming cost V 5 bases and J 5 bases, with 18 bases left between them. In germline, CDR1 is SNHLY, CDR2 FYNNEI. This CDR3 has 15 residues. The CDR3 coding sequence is TGTGCCAGCAGTTCGGCGGCAGGGGAGTTGGAGACCCAGTACCTC. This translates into CASSSAAGELETQYL.

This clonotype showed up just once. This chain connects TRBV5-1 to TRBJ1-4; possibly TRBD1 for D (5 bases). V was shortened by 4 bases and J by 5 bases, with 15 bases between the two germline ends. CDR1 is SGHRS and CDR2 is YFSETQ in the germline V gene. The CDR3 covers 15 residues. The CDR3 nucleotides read TGCGCCAGCAGCCCTTCGACAGACCCGAATGAAAAACTGTTTTTT. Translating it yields CASSPSTDPNEKLFF.

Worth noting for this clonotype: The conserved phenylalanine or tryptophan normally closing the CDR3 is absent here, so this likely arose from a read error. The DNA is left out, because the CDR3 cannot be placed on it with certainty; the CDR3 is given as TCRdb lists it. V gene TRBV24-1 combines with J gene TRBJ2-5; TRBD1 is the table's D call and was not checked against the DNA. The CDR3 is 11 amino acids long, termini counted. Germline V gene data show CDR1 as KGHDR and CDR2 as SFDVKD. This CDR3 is CATSDFEGRNT.

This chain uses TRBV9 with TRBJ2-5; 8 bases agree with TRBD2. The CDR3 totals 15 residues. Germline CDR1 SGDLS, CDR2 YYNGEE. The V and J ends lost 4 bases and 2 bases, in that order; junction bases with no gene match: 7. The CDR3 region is CASSPRAGVQETQYF. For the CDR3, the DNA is TGTGCCAGCAGCCCCCGAGCGGGGGTACAAGAGACCCAGTACTTC.

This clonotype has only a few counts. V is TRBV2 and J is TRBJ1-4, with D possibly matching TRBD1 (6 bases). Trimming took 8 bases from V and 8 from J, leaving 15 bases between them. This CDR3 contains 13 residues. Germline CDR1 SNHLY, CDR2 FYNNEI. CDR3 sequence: CASSYRVGEKLFF. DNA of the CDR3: TGTGCCAGCTCGTACAGGGTGGGAGAAAAACTGTTTTTT.

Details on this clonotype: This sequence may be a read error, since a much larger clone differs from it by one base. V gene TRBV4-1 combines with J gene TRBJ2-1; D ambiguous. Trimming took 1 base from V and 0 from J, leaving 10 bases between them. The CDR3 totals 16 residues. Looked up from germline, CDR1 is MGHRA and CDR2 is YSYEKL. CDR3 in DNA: TGCGCCAGCAGCCAAGTTGGCGGAAGCTCCTACAATGAGCAGTTCTTC. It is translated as CASSQVGGSSYNEQFF.

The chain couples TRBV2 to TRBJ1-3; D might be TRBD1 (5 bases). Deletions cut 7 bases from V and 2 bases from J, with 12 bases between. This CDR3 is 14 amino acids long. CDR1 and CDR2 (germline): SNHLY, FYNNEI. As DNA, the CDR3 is TGTGCCAGCAATAGAGGGGAGGCTGGAAACACCATATATTTT. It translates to CASNRGEAGNTIYF.

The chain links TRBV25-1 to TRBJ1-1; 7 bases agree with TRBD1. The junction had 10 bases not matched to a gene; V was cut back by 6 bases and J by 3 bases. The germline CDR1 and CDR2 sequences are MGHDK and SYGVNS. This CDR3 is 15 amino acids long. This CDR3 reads CASSPGGGWDTEAFF. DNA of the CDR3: TGTGCCAGCAGCCCAGGGGGAGGGTGGGACACTGAAGCTTTCTTT.

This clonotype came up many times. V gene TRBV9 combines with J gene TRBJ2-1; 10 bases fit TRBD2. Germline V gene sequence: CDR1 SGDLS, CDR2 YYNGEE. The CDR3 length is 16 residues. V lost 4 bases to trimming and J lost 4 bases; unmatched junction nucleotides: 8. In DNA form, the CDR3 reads TGTGCCAGCAGCACTAGCGGGGCTCTCAATTACAATGAGCAGTTCTTC. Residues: CASSTSGALNYNEQFF.

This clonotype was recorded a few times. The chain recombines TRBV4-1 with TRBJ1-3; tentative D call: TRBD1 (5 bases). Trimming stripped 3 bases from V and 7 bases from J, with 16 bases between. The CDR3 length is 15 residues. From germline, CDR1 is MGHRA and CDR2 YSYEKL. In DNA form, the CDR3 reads TGCGCCAGCAGCCAGGGACCTCTTGATGGTAACACCATATATTTT. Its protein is CASSQGPLDGNTIYF.

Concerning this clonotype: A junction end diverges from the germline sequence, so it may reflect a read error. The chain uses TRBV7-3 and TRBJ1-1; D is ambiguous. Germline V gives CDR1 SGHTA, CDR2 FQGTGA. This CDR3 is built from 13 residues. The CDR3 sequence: CASSLTLNTEAFF. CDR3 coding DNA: TGTGCTAGCAGCCTAACCCTGAACACTGAAGCTTTCTTT. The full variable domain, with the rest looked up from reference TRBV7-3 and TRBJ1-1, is GAGVSQTPSNKVTEKGKYVELRCDPISGHTALYWYRQSLGQGPEFLIYFQGTGAADDSGLPNDRFFAVRPEGSVSTLKIQRTERGDSAVYLCASSLTLNTEAFFGQGTRLTVV.

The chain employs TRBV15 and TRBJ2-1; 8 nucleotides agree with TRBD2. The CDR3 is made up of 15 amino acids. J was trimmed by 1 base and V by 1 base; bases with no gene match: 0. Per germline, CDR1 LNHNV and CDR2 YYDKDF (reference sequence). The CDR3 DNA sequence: TGTGCCACCAGCAGAGGCGGGAGGTCCTACAATGAGCAGTTCTTC. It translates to CATSRGGRSYNEQFF.

CDR3 coding DNA: TGTGCCAGCAGGAGCGGGGCCGGGGAGCTGTTTTTT. It specifies CASRSGAGELFF. The chain links TRBV7-9 to TRBJ2-2; 7 positions match TRBD2. With 6 bases clipped from V and 6 bases from J, the junction kept 1 base outside the gene matches. Germline CDR1 is SEHNR and CDR2 is FQNEAQ (reference sequence). There are 12 residues in the CDR3.

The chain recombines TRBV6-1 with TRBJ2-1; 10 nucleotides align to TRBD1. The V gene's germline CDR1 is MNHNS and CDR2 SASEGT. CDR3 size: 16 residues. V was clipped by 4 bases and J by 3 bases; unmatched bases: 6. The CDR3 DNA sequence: TGTGCCAGCAGTGGACAGGGGGCGTCCCTCTACAATGAGCAGTTCTTC. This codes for CASSGQGASLYNEQFF.